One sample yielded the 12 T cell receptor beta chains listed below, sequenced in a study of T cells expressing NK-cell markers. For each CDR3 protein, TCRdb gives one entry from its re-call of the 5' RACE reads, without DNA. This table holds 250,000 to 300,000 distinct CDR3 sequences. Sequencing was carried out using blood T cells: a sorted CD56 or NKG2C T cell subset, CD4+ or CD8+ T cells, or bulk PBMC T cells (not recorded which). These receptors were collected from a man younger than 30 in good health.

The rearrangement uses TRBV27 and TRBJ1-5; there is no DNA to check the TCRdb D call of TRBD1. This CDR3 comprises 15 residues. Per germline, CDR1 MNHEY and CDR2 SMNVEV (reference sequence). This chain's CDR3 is CASRKAGAGYQPQHF.

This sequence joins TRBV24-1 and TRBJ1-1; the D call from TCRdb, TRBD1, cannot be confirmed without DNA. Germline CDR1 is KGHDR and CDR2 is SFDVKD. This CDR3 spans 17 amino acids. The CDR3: CATGGDRGRVWSTEAFF.

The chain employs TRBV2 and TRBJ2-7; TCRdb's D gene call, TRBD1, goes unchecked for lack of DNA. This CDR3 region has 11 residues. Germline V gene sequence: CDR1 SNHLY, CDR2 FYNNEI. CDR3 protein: CASRRGFEQYF.

The CDR3 is CASSLGSSSRRDTQYF. The V call is TRBV7-6, the J call TRBJ2-3; lacking DNA, the TRBD2 call made by TCRdb goes unchecked. The CDR3 is 16 amino acids. Germline V lookup: CDR1 SGHVS, CDR2 FNYEAQ.

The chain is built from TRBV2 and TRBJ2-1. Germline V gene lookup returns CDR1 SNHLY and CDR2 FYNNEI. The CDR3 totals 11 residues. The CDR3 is CASNLRNEQFF. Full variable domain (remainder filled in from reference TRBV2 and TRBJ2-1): EPEVTQTPSHQVTQMGQEVILRCVPISNHLYFYWYRQILGQKVEFLVSFYNNEISEKSEIFDDQFSVERPDGSNFTLKIRSTKLEDSAMYFCASNLRNEQFFGPGTRLTVL.

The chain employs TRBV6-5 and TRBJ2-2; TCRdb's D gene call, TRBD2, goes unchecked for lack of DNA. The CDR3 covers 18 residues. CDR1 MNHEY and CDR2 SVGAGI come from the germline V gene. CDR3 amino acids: CASSYWGLAEPNTGELFF.

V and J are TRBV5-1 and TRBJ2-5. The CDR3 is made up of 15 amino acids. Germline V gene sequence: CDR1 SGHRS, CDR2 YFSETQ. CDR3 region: CASSLDLSKKETQYF.

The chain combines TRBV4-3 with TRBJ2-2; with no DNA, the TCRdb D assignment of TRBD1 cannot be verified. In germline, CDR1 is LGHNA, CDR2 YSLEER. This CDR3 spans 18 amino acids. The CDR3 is CASSQEGQGAGLTGELFF.

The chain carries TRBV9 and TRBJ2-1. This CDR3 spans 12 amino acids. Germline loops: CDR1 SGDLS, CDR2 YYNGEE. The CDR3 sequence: CASSVGASEQFF.

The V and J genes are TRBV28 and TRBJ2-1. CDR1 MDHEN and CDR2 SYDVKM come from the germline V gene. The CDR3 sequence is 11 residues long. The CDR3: CASTSVNEQFF.

The CDR3: CSARDLMQGILSMNTEAFF. J is TRBJ1-1 and V is TRBV20-1. Germline V gives CDR1 DFQATT, CDR2 SNEGSKA (reference sequence). The CDR3 runs to 19 residues.

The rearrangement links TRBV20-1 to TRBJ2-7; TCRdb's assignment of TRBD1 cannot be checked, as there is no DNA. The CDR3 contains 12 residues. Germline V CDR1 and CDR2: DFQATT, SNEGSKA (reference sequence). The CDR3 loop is CSTITGSYEQYF.